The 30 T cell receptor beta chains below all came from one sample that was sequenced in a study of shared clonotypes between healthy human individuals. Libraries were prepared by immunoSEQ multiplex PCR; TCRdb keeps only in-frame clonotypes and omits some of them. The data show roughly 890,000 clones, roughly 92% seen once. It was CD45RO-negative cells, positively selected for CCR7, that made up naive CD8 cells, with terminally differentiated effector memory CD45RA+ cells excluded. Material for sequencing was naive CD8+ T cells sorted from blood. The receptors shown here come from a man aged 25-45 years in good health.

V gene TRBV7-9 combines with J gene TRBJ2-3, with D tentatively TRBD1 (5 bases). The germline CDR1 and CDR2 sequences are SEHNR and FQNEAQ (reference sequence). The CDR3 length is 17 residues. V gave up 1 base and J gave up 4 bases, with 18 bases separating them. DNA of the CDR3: TGTGCCAGCAGCTTAGATTTTGGACACGTCCGCGCAGATACGCAGTATTTT. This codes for CASSLDFGHVRADTQYF.

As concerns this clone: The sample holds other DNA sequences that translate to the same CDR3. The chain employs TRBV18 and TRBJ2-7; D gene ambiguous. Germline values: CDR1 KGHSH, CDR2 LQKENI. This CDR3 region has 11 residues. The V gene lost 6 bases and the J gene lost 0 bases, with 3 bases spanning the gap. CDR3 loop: CASSHSYEQYF. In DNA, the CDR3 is TGTGCCAGCTCCCACTCCTACGAGCAGTACTTC. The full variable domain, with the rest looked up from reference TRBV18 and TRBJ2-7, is NAGVMQNPRHLVRRRGQEARLRCSPMKGHSHVYWYRQLPEEGLKFMVYLQKENIIDESGMPKERFSAEFPKEGPSILRIQQVVRGDSAAYFCASSHSYEQYFGPGTRLTVT.

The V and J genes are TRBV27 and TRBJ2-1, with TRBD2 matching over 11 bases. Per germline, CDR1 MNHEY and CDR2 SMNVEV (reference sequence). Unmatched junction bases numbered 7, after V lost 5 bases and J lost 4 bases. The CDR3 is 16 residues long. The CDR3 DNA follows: TGTGCCAGCAGTGAACCCACTAGCGGGAGTTACAATGAGCAGTTCTTC. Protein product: CASSEPTSGSYNEQFF.

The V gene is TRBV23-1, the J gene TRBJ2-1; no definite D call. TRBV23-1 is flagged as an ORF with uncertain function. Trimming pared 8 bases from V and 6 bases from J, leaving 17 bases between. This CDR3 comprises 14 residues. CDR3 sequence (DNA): TGCGCCAGCCCCGACGGACCGACACCCAATGAGCAGTTCTTC. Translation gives CASPDGPTPNEQFF.

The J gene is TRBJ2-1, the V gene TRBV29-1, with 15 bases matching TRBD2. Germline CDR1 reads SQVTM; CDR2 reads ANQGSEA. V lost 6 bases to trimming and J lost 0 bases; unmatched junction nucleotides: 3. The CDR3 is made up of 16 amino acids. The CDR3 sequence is CSVGLAGGGSYNEQFF. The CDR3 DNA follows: TGCAGCGTGGGACTAGCGGGAGGTGGCTCCTACAATGAGCAGTTCTTC.

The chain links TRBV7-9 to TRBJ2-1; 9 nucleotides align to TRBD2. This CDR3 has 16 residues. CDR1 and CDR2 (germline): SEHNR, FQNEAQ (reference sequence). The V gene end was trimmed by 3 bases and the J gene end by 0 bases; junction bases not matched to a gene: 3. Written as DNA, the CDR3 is TGTGCCAGCAGCTTGCCTAGCGGGGCCTCCTACAATGAGCAGTTCTTC. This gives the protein CASSLPSGASYNEQFF. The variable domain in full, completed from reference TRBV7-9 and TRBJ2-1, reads DTGVSQNPRHKITKRGQNVTFRCDPISEHNRLYWYRQTLGQGPEFLTYFQNEAQLEKSRLLSDRFSAERPKGSFSTLEIQRTEQGDSAMYLCASSLPSGASYNEQFFGPGTRLTVL.

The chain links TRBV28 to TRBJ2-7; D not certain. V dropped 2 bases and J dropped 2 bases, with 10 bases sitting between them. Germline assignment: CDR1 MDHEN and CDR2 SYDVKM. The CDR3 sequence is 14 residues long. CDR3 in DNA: TGTGCCAGCAGTTTACAGGTGGTGACCTACGAGCAGTACTTC. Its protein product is CASSLQVVTYEQYF.

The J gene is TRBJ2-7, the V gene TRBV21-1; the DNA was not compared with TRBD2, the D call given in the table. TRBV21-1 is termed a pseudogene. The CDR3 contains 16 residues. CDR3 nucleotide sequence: TGTGCCAGCAGCAAACACACTAGCGCAGTACTCTACGAGCAGTACTTC. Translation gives CASSKHTSAVLYEQYF.

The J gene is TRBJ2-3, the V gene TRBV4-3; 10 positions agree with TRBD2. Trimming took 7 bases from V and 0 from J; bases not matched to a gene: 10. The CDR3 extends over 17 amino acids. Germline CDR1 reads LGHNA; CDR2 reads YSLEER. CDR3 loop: CASTPGVAGGSTDTQYF. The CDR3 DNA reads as TGCGCCAGCACCCCGGGGGTAGCGGGAGGTAGCACAGATACGCAGTATTTT.

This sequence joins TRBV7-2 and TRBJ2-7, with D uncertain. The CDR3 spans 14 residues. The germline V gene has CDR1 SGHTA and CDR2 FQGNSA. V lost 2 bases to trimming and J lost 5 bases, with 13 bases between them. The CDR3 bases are TGTGCCAGCAGCTTATCAGTTTTTACGGACGAGCAGTACTTC. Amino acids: CASSLSVFTDEQYF.

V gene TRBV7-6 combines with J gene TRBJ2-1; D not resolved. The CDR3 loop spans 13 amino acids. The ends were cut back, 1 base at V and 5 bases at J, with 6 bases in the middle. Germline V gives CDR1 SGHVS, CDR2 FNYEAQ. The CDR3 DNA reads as TGTGCCAGCAGCTTAGAGTCTCACAATGAGCAGTTCTTC. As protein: CASSLESHNEQFF.

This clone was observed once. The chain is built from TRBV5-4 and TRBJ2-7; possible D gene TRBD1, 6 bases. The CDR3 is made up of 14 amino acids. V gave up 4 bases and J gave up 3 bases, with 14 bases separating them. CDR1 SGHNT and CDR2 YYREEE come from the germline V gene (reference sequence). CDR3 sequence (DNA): TGTGCCAGCAGCCGAGGGGACAACGACTACGAGCAGTACTTC. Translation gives CASSRGDNDYEQYF.

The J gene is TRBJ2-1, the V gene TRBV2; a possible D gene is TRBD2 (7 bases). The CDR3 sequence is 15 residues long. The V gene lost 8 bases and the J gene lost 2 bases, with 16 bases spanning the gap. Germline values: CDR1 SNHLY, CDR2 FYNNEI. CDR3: CASGGGSITYNEQFF. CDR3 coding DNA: TGTGCCAGCGGGGGCGGGAGTATCACCTACAATGAGCAGTTCTTC.

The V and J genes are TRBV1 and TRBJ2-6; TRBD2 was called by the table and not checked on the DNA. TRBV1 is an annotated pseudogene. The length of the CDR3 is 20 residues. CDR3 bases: TGCACCAGCAGCGTGGCGGGAGAGTTCCCATCTCACTCTGGGGCCAACGTCCTGACTTTC. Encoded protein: CTSSVAGEFPSHSGANVLTF.

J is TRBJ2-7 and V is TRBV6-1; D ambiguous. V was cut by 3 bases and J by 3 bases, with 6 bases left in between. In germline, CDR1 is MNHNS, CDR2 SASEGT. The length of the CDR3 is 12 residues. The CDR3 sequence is CASSEVLYEQYF. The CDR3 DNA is TGTGCCAGCAGTGAGGTACTCTACGAGCAGTACTTC.

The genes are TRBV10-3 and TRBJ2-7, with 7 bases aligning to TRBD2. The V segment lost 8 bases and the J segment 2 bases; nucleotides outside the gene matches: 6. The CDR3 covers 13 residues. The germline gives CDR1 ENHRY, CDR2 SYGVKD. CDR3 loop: CAILSSGAYEQYF. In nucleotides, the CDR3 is TGTGCCATCTTGTCTAGCGGAGCCTACGAGCAGTACTTC.

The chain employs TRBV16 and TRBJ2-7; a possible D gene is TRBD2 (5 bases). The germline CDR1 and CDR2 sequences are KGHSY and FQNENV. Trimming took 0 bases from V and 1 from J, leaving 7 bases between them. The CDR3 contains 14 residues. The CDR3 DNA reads TGTGCCAGCAGCCAATCGGAGGAATCCTACGAGCAGTACTTC. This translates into CASSQSEESYEQYF.

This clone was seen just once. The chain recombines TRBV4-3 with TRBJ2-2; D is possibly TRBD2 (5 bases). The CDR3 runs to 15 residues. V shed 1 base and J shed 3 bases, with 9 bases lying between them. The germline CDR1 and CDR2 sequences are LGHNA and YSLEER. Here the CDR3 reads CASSQGLEDTGELFF. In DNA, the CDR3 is TGCGCCAGCAGCCAAGGGTTGGAGGACACCGGGGAGCTGTTTTTT.

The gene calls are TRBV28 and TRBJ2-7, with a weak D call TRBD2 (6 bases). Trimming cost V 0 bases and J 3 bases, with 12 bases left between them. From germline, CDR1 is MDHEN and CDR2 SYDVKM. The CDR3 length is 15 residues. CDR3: CASSLWDTGDYEQYF. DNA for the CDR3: TGTGCCAGCAGTTTATGGGACACGGGGGACTACGAGCAGTACTTC.

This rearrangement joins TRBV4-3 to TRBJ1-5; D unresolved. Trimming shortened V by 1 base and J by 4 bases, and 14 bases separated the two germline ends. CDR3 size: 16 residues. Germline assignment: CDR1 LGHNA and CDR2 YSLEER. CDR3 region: CASSQVIPASNQPQHF. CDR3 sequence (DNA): TGCGCCAGCAGCCAAGTCATCCCGGCCTCGAATCAGCCCCAGCATTTT.

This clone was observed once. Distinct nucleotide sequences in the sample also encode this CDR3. CDR3 nucleotide sequence: TGCGCCAGCAGCTTAGCCGGGACACCGAACACTGAAGCTTTCTTT. This sequence encodes CASSLAGTPNTEAFF. The genes are TRBV5-1 and TRBJ1-1; TRBD1 might be the D (6 bases). This CDR3 is built from 15 residues. Germline V CDR1 and CDR2: SGHRS, YFSETQ. Trimming pared 2 bases from V and 1 base from J, leaving 12 bases between.

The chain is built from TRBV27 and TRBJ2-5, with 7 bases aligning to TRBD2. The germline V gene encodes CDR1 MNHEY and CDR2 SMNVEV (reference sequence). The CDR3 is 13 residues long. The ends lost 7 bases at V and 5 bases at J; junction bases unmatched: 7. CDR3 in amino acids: CASTSAGLETQYF. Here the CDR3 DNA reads TGTGCCAGCACCTCAGCGGGATTGGAGACCCAGTACTTC.

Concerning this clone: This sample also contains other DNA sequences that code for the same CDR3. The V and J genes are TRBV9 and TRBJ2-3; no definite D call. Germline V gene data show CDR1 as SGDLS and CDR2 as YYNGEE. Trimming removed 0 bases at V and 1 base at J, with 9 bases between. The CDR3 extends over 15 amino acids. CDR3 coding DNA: TGTGCCAGCAGCGTAGGTACGTCTGGCACAGATACGCAGTATTTT. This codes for CASSVGTSGTDTQYF.

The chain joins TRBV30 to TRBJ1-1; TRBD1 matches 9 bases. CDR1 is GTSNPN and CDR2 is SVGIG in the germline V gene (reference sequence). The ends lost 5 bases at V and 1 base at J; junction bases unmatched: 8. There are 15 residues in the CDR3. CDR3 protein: CAWGGGGQGNTEAFF. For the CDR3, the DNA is TGTGCCTGGGGTGGAGGGGGACAGGGGAACACTGAAGCTTTCTTT.

The CDR3 is CAIRDTGTGGPGELFF. CDR3 bases: TGTGCCATCAGGGACACCGGGACAGGGGGCCCCGGGGAGCTGTTTTTT. The rearrangement joins TRBV10-3 to TRBJ2-2; 12 positions match TRBD1. The CDR3 loop spans 16 amino acids. V was pared by 6 bases and J by 6 bases, with 8 bases of the junction left unmatched. Germline V gene data show CDR1 as ENHRY and CDR2 as SYGVKD.

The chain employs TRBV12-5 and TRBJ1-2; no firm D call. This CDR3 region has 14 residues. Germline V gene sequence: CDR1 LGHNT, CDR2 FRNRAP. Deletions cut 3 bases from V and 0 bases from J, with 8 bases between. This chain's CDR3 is CASGLGHPNYGYTF. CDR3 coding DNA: TGTGCTAGTGGTTTAGGGCACCCTAACTATGGCTACACCTTC.

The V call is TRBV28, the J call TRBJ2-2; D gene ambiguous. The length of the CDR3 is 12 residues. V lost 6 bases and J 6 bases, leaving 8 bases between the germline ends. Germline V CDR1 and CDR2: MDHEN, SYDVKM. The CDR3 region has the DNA TGTGCCAGCAGCCCTATCCCCGGGGAGCTGTTTTTT. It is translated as CASSPIPGELFF. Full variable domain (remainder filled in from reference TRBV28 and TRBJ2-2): DVKVTQSSRYLVKRTGEKVFLECVQDMDHENMFWYRQDPGLGLRLIYFSYDVKMKEKGDIPEGYSVSREKKERFSLILESASTNQTSMYLCASSPIPGELFFGEGSRLTVL.

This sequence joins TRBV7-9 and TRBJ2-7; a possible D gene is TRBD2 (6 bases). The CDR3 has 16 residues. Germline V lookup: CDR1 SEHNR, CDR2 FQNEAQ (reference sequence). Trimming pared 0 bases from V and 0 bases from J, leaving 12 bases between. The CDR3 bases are TGTGCCAGCAGCTTAGCGCGGGGCGACCCCTCCTACGAGCAGTACTTC. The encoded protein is CASSLARGDPSYEQYF.

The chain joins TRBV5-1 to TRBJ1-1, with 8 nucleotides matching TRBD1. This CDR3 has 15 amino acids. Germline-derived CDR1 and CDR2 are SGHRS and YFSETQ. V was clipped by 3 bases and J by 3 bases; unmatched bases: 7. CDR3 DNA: TGCGCCAGCAGCTCTCTACAGGGGGTGGACACTGAAGCTTTCTTT. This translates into CASSSLQGVDTEAFF.

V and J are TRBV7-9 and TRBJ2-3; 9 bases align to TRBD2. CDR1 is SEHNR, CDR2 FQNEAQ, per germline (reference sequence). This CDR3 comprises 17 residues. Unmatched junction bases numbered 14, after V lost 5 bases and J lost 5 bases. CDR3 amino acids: CASSGPQAGGREDTQYF. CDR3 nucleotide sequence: TGTGCCAGCAGCGGGCCCCAGGCGGGAGGGAGGGAAGATACGCAGTATTTT.